Shown below are 13 T cell receptor beta chains from a single sample sequenced in a study of OX40 agonist ivuxolimab in advanced cancers. The table came from immunoSEQ multiplex PCR; TCRdb's copy has only in-frame clones and leaves some out. This table holds roughly 76,000 clones, around 90% found once. The source material was CD4+ or CD8+ T cells sorted from blood, sampled in a trial of the OX40 agonist ivuxolimab. The receptors shown here come from an adult with an advanced solid tumor such as melanoma, head and neck, liver or kidney cancer.

The rearrangement joins TRBV4-1 to TRBJ1-2, with TRBD1 identical over 7 bases. This CDR3 contains 16 residues. Germline assignment: CDR1 MGHRA and CDR2 YSYEKL. Trimming removed 0 bases from V and 0 bases from J; junction bases left unmatched: 4. CDR3: CASSQDWTGANYGYTF. The DNA for the CDR3 is TGCGCCAGCAGCCAAGATTGGACAGGTGCTAACTATGGCTACACCTTC.

The CDR3 here is CASSFDPGEADTQYF. The CDR3 bases are TGTGCCAGCAGCTTTGACCCGGGAGAGGCAGATACGCAGTATTTT. This chain links TRBV7-3 with TRBJ2-3; maybe TRBD2 (6 bases). This CDR3 comprises 15 residues. Germline CDR1 and CDR2: SGHTA and FQGTGA. V was shortened by 3 bases and J by 4 bases, with 14 bases between the two germline ends.

The chain uses TRBV19 and TRBJ2-3; 7 nucleotides line up with TRBD2. The CDR3 runs to 14 residues. The V segment lost 3 bases and the J segment 4 bases; nucleotides outside the gene matches: 4. CDR1 LNHDA and CDR2 SQIVND come from the germline V gene (reference sequence). The CDR3 nucleotides are TGTGCCAGTAGTATTCGGAGCGGGGCAGATACGCAGTATTTT. This gives the protein CASSIRSGADTQYF.

This clone was seen once. The chain couples TRBV28 to TRBJ1-5; 7 bases agree with TRBD1. Per germline, CDR1 MDHEN and CDR2 SYDVKM. With 3 bases clipped from V and 6 bases from J, the junction kept 5 bases outside the gene matches. This CDR3 contains 14 residues. In nucleotides, the CDR3 is TGTGCCAGCAGTTTGGAACAGGGGAGTCAGCCCCAGCATTTT. Translation gives CASSLEQGSQPQHF. The full variable domain, its missing parts supplied by reference TRBV28 and TRBJ1-5, is DVKVTQSSRYLVKRTGEKVFLECVQDMDHENMFWYRQDPGLGLRLIYFSYDVKMKEKGDIPEGYSVSREKKERFSLILESASTNQTSMYLCASSLEQGSQPQHFGDGTRLSIL.

The chain combines TRBV7-2 with TRBJ2-5; 7 bases are shared with TRBD1. CDR3 length equals 12 residues. Unmatched junction bases numbered 6, after V lost 5 bases and J lost 9 bases. The V gene's germline CDR1 is SGHTA and CDR2 FQGNSA. CDR3 nucleotides: TGTGCCAGCAGCCGCTCGGGACAGCCCCAGTACTTC. This sequence encodes CASSRSGQPQYF.

V and J are TRBV30 and TRBJ1-2, with 11 nucleotides matching TRBD1. Germline V lookup: CDR1 GTSNPN, CDR2 SVGIG (reference sequence). The CDR3 totals 15 residues. The ends lost 2 bases at V and 8 bases at J; junction bases unmatched: 10. CDR3 coding DNA: TGTGCCTGGAGTTCCCAAGGACAGGGGGCTGGCGGCTACACCTTC. Translating it yields CAWSSQGQGAGGYTF. The full variable domain, completed using reference TRBV30 and TRBJ1-2, is SQTIHQWPATLVQPVGSPLSLECTVEGTSNPNLYWYRQAAGRGLQLLFYSVGIGQISSEVPQNLSASRPQDRQFILSSKKLLLSDSGFYLCAWSSQGQGAGGYTFGSGTRLTVV.

V usage is TRBV5-1 and J usage is TRBJ2-6, with D perhaps assigned TRBD1 or TRBD2 (6 bases each). CDR1 is SGHRS, CDR2 YFSETQ, per germline. The CDR3 is 17 residues long. The V end was cut by 0 bases, the J end by 3 bases, with 13 bases between. The CDR3 region has the DNA TGCGCCAGCAGCTTGGTGCCGGGGGCGTTTGGGGCCAACGTCCTGACTTTC. Its protein product is CASSLVPGAFGANVLTF.

This clone was detected once. This sequence joins TRBV2 and TRBJ2-3; D tentatively fits TRBD1 or TRBD2 (5 bases each). Trimming shortened V by 8 bases and J by 6 bases, and 15 bases separated the two germline ends. The CDR3 extends over 13 amino acids. CDR1 SNHLY and CDR2 FYNNEI come from the germline V gene. The CDR3 region has the DNA TGTGCCAGCGCCCCAGGGACGGGGGATACGCAGTATTTT. It encodes CASAPGTGDTQYF.

The V and J genes are TRBV14 and TRBJ2-5; D is possibly TRBD1 (6 bases). Per germline, CDR1 SGHDN and CDR2 FVKESK. The length of the CDR3 is 17 residues. With 0 bases removed from V and 2 bases from J, the gap between germline ends came to 16 bases. This chain's CDR3 is CASSQDGQGPAQETQYF. The CDR3 coding sequence is TGTGCCAGCAGCCAAGATGGGCAGGGGCCAGCTCAAGAGACCCAGTACTTC.

This clone appeared a few times. The J gene is TRBJ2-5, the V gene TRBV7-8, with TRBD2 as a possible D gene (6 bases). V was pared by 5 bases and J by 1 base, with 11 bases between. CDR1 is SGHVS, CDR2 FQNEAQ, per germline. The CDR3 runs 14 residues. The CDR3 reads CASSVSTSQETQYF. CDR3 in DNA: TGTGCCAGCAGCGTATCGACTAGCCAAGAGACCCAGTACTTC. Full variable domain (remainder filled in from reference TRBV7-8 and TRBJ2-5): GAGVSQSPRYKVAKRGQDVALRCDPISGHVSLFWYQQALGQGPEFLTYFQNEAQLDKSGLPSDRFFAERPEGSVSTLKIQRTQQEDSAVYLCASSVSTSQETQYFGPGTRLLVL.

The chain carries TRBV15 and TRBJ2-5; no definite D call. The DNA matches TRBJ2-7 better at its end, which makes the J call doubtful. Germline V gives CDR1 LNHNV, CDR2 YYDKDF (reference sequence). The CDR3 length is 14 residues. CDR3 in amino acids: CATSRDRGTYEQYF. The DNA for the CDR3 is TGTGCCACCAGCAGAGATCGCGGAACCTACGAGCAGTACTTC.

The V gene is TRBV6-6, the J gene TRBJ2-2; 12 nucleotides line up with TRBD2. The CDR3 spans 15 residues. Germline lookup yields CDR1 MNHNY and CDR2 SVGAGI (reference sequence). The trim removed 7 bases at V and 5 bases at J, leaving 5 bases unmatched. Here the CDR3 DNA reads TGTGCCAGCACTCTACTAGCGGGAGGAACCGGGGAGCTGTTTTTT. This gives the protein CASTLLAGGTGELFF.

The genes are TRBV28 and TRBJ2-1, with TRBD2 matching 14 bases. This CDR3 spans 15 amino acids. The V segment lost 7 bases and the J segment 7 bases; nucleotides outside the gene matches: 6. Per the germline V gene, CDR1 is MDHEN and CDR2 is SYDVKM. CDR3 nucleotide sequence: TGTGCCAGCACCTCGGGACTAGCGGGAGAGAATGAGCAGTTCTTC. The encoded protein is CASTSGLAGENEQFF.